This TCR beta chain was recovered during a study of blood T cells in healthy people across ages. General study points: TCR beta diversity was tightly associated with the proportion of naive T cells.

A second PCR of roughly 6 to 12 cycles used a sample-barcoded 5' primer and a J-beta primer mix. MiXCR was run by TCRdb on the 5' RACE reads, yielding one entry per CDR3 protein. The sample lists about 1.4 million distinct CDR3 sequences; approximately 63% were seen once. In regard to this clonotype: Antigen unknown.

Germline V CDR1 and CDR2: MDHEN, SYDVKM. Trimming cost V 2 bases and J 5 bases; bases outside gene matches: 7. There are 16 residues in the CDR3. This clonotype was sampled from a man aged 18 to 29 in good health. This chain connects TRBV28 to TRBJ1-5; 9 nucleotides align to TRBD1. Sequences were obtained from blood. CDR3 residues: CASSLPVDRGDQPQHF. The CDR3 bases are TGTGCCAGCAGTTTACCGGTGGACAGGGGTGATCAGCCCCAGCATTTT.